These T cell receptor beta chains were read from a single sample in a study of OX40 agonist ivuxolimab in advanced cancers. Clones were sequenced by immunoSEQ multiplex PCR, and TCRdb holds only the in-frame ones, with some missing. This sample has around 80,000 clones; around 90% occur once, and the top ten carry 2.3%. The starting material was CD4+ or CD8+ T cells sorted from blood, obtained in a trial of the OX40 agonist ivuxolimab. These receptors were collected from an adult with an advanced solid tumor such as melanoma, head and neck, liver or kidney cancer. Each CDR3 is given with its conserved first and last residue. Fields, in order: J gene, clone size, D gene, V gene, CDR3 protein, CDR3 DNA. A D gene is named only where the DNA matches it firmly. Rows may omit the clone size; those that give it use once, few, many or a size class.

TRBJ2-1 | . | . | TRBV19 | CASSTLTGNEQFF | TGTGCCAGTAGTACCCTTACAGGGAATGAGCAGTTCTTC
TRBJ2-7 | . | . | TRBV5-8 | CASSLRLSYEQYF | TGTGCCAGCAGCTTGCGGCTTTCCTACGAGCAGTACTTC
TRBJ2-7 | . | TRBD1 | TRBV4-1 | CASSQGWDRGTYEQYF | TGCGCCAGCAGCCAAGGTTGGGACAGGGGAACCTACGAGCAGTACTTC
TRBJ1-2 | . | . | TRBV19 | CASSHQDDPENYGYTF | TGTGCCAGTAGTCACCAGGACGACCCAGAAAACTATGGCTACACCTTC
TRBJ2-2 | . | . | TRBV7-3 | CASSLTVWTGELFF | TGTGCCAGCAGCTTAACGGTATGGACCGGGGAGCTGTTTTTT
TRBJ2-2 | . | . | TRBV4-1 | CASSQTVLLTGELFF | TGCGCCAGCAGCCAAACCGTACTCCTCACCGGGGAGCTGTTTTTT
TRBJ2-7 | . | . | TRBV5-6 | CASSSAGMGNEQYF | TGTGCCAGCAGCTCAGCCGGGATGGGGAACGAGCAGTACTTC
TRBJ1-1 | . | . | TRBV5-5 | CASSSTGFTEAFF | TGTGCCAGCAGCTCCACAGGGTTCACTGAAGCTTTCTTT
TRBJ1-2 | . | . | TRBV28 | CASSLSGGGGYTF | TGTGCCAGCAGTCTAAGTGGAGGGGGAGGCTACACCTTC
TRBJ2-5 | once | . | TRBV5-6 | CASGRLLLGTQYF | TGTGCCAGCGGCAGACTGTTATTGGGGACCCAGTACTTC
TRBJ1-2 | . | . | TRBV5-5 | CASSLAFNYGYTF | TGTGCCAGCAGCTTGGCATTCAACTATGGCTACACCTTC
TRBJ1-1 | . | . | TRBV5-1 | CASSLGSGGTEAFF | TGCGCCAGCAGCTTGGGTAGTGGAGGCACTGAAGCTTTCTTT
TRBJ1-1 | . | . | TRBV27 | CASSFGRANTEAFF | TGTGCCAGCAGTTTTGGTAGGGCGAACACTGAAGCTTTCTTT
TRBJ2-5 | . | TRBD1 | TRBV2 | CASSGMTGARETQYF | TGTGCCAGCAGTGGGATGACAGGGGCGCGGGAGACCCAGTACTTC
TRBJ2-2 | few | . | TRBV7-7 | CASSLAPNTGELFF | TGTGCTAGCAGCTTGGCGCCCAACACCGGGGAGCTGTTTTTT
TRBJ1-1 | . | TRBD1 | TRBV29-1 | CSVATGSGTEAFF | TGCAGCGTCGCGACAGGGTCGGGGACTGAAGCTTTCTTT
TRBJ1-1 | . | . | TRBV5-4 | CASSHTGMNTEAFF | TGTGCCAGCAGCCACACAGGGATGAACACTGAAGCTTTCTTT
TRBJ2-5 | . | TRBD2 | TRBV5-1 | CASSLMWTSGPETQYF | TGCGCCAGCAGCTTGATGTGGACTAGCGGGCCCGAGACCCAGTACTTC
TRBJ1-5 | . | . | TRBV5-1 | CASSLEGQPQHF | TGCGCCAGCAGCTTGGAGGGTCAGCCCCAGCATTTT
TRBJ2-3 | . | . | TRBV6-5 | CASSEGFKDTQYF | TGTGCCAGCAGCGAGGGGTTTAAAGATACGCAGTATTTT
TRBJ1-1 | . | TRBD1 | TRBV28 | CASSPPQGSLTEAFF | TGTGCCAGCAGTCCTCCACAGGGGTCGCTGACTGAAGCTTTCTTT
TRBJ1-2 | . | . | TRBV4-1 | CASSIRPLQGSWGGYTF | TGCGCCAGCAGCATCCGCCCCTTACAAGGAAGTTGGGGGGGCTACACCTTC
TRBJ2-7 | . | TRBD1 | TRBV6-6 | CASSPGQGEEQYF | TGTGCCAGCAGTCCCGGACAGGGGGAAGAGCAGTACTTC
TRBJ2-1 | . | . | TRBV6-6 | CASSYGWNEQFF | TGTGCCAGCAGTTACGGGTGGAATGAGCAGTTCTTC
TRBJ1-3 | . | . | TRBV9 | CASSVESGGSIYF | TGTGCCAGCAGCGTAGAAAGTGGAGGTTCTATATATTTT
TRBJ2-2 | . | . | TRBV5-1 | CASSTWGETGELFF | TGCGCCAGCAGCACTTGGGGGGAAACCGGGGAGCTGTTTTTT
TRBJ1-1 | few | . | TRBV9 | CASSVLGYTEAFF | TGTGCCAGCAGCGTACTTGGATACACTGAAGCTTTCTTT
TRBJ1-1 | few | . | TRBV30 | CAWSVRSWGTEAFF | TGTGCCTGGAGTGTACGGTCGTGGGGCACTGAAGCTTTCTTT
TRBJ1-2 | . | . | TRBV28 | CASRTGTLGGYTF | TGTGCCAGCAGAACCGGGACTCTGGGGGGCTACACCTTC
TRBJ2-7 | . | . | TRBV7-8 | CASSLNSGRLTYEQYF | TGTGCCAGCAGCTTGAATTCAGGGCGACTTACCTACGAGCAGTACTTC
TRBJ2-1 | . | TRBD2 | TRBV10-1 | CASSPGLAGGDRLGNEQFF | TGCGCCAGCAGTCCGGGACTAGCGGGAGGGGATCGGCTCGGCAATGAGCAGTTCTTC
TRBJ1-6 | . | . | TRBV9 | CASSVGTATSPLHF | TGTGCCAGCAGCGTAGGGACAGCAACCTCACCCCTCCACTTT
TRBJ1-3 | . | TRBD1 | TRBV7-9 | CAVGQGASGNTIYF | TGTGCCGTAGGACAGGGGGCTTCTGGAAACACCATATATTTT
TRBJ2-3 | . | . | TRBV18 | CASSPPGTDTQYF | TGTGCCAGCTCACCACCGGGGACAGATACGCAGTATTTT
TRBJ2-3 | . | . | TRBV25-1 | CASRSVVPDTQYF | TGTGCCAGCAGGAGTGTAGTGCCAGATACGCAGTATTTT
TRBJ2-7 | . | . | TRBV6-6 | CASSYSTGEQYF | TGTGCCAGCAGTTACTCGACGGGAGAGCAGTACTTC
TRBJ2-1 | . | TRBD1 | TRBV7-9 | CASSPKPRTGANEQFF | TGTGCCAGCAGCCCAAAGCCCAGGACAGGGGCAAATGAGCAGTTCTTC
TRBJ1-5 | . | TRBD1 | TRBV11-3 | CASSLIPDRDWSNQPQHF | TGTGCCAGCAGCTTAATCCCGGACAGGGATTGGAGCAATCAGCCCCAGCATTTT
TRBJ1-1 | . | TRBD1 | TRBV30 | CAWRLTGLNTEAFF | TGTGCCTGGAGGTTGACAGGGTTGAACACTGAAGCTTTCTTT
TRBJ1-1 | . | TRBD1 | TRBV7-2 | CASRGRDRATEAFF | TGTGCCAGCAGGGGCAGGGACAGGGCCACTGAAGCTTTCTTT
TRBJ1-2 | once | . | TRBV5-1 | CASSLGGNYGYTF | TGCGCCAGCAGCTTGGGGGGGAACTATGGCTACACCTTC